One and the same sample provided the 8 T cell receptor beta chains below, sequenced in a study of T-cell reconstitution after alpha-beta-depleted transplantation in children (dated by TCRdb to the mid-2010s). The sample's treatment or condition label is to be understood as: allogeneic hematopoietic cell transplantation with graft depleted of TCRalphabeta T cells and CD19 B cells. Receptors were amplified or captured by PCR. Sequencing relied on an Illumina HiSeq 2500. To normalize quantification of the TCRbeta repertoire, the TCR libraries were built with molecular barcoding that relied on unique molecular identifiers. TCRdb reran the public reads through fastp at Q25 and MiXCR, keeping productive beta chains. Rows matching on CDR3 protein sequence are summarized as one entry with the most common DNA and genes. The sample records 450,000 to 700,000 distinct CDR3 sequences, 25% to 30% of which are singletons. The ten top clones hold just over 35% of the sample.

Sample: PBMCs, taken before TCRalphabeta/CD19-depleted stem cell transplant. These receptors originate from a boy in the first two years of life with Wiskott-Aldrich syndrome, due to receive a stem cell transplant.

V is TRBV5-1 and J is TRBJ2-3, with D perhaps TRBD2 (6 bases). Trimming cost V 4 bases and J 4 bases, with 13 bases left between them. The CDR3 length is 14 residues. Germline values: CDR1 SGHRS, CDR2 YFSETQ. This CDR3 reads CASSGAGTPDTQYF. CDR3 coding DNA: TGCGCCAGCAGCGGGGCGGGAACCCCAGATACGCAGTATTTT.

This sequence joins TRBV10-3 and TRBJ2-3; weak D call: TRBD2 (5 bases). Trimming shortened V by 0 bases and J by 2 bases, and 12 bases separated the two germline ends. CDR1 and CDR2 (germline): ENHRY, SYGVKD. There are 16 residues in the CDR3. CDR3 sequence reads: CAISESVGVPTDTQYF. For the CDR3, the DNA is TGTGCCATCAGTGAGTCTGTGGGAGTACCCACAGATACGCAGTATTTT.

The genes are TRBV5-1 and TRBJ2-5; TRBD2 aligns across 7 bases. In germline, CDR1 is SGHRS, CDR2 YFSETQ. Trimming at V came to 2 bases and at J to 1 base, leaving 5 bases not matched to a gene. The CDR3 is made up of 15 amino acids. The CDR3 DNA follows: TGCGCCAGCAGCTTTGGCGGGAGCATCCAAGAGACCCAGTACTTC. It codes for CASSFGGSIQETQYF. The full variable domain, rest sourced from reference TRBV5-1 and TRBJ2-5, is KAGVTQTPRYLIKTRGQQVTLSCSPISGHRSVSWYQQTPGQGLQFLFEYFSETQRNKGNFPGRFSGRQFSNSRSEMNVSTLELGDSALYLCASSFGGSIQETQYFGPGTRLLVL.

CDR3 sequence: CASSFRSAGGSNEQFF. The CDR3 bases are TGCGCCAGCAGCTTCAGGAGTGCGGGAGGGTCGAATGAGCAGTTCTTC. V is TRBV5-1 and J is TRBJ2-1; the match to TRBD2 covers 9 bases. The CDR3 totals 16 residues. Germline V CDR1 and CDR2: SGHRS, YFSETQ. V gave up 2 bases and J gave up 7 bases; unmatched junction bases: 10.

This clonotype has a handful of counts. The V gene is TRBV12-3 or TRBV12-4, the J gene TRBJ2-5; 13 bases are a match to TRBD2. This CDR3 region has 15 residues. The V gene end was trimmed by 5 bases and the J gene end by 5 bases; junction bases not matched to a gene: 5. The CDR3 nucleotides are TGTGCCAGCAGTCCGGGACTAGCGGGACCGGAGACCCAGTACTTC. Protein sequence: CASSPGLAGPETQYF.

J is TRBJ2-1 and V is TRBV5-1; 11 bases map to TRBD2. V was clipped by 5 bases and J by 5 bases; unmatched bases: 6. Germline V gives CDR1 SGHRS, CDR2 YFSETQ. This CDR3 region has 15 residues. The CDR3 loop reads CASRTGTSGNNEQFF. As DNA, the CDR3 is TGCGCCAGCAGAACCGGGACTAGCGGCAACAATGAGCAGTTCTTC.

The chain is built from TRBV9 and TRBJ2-5, with D perhaps TRBD2 (5 bases). The length of the CDR3 is 15 residues. CDR1 and CDR2 from the germline V gene are SGDLS and YYNGEE. V shed 0 bases and J shed 5 bases, with 14 bases lying between them. The CDR3 DNA follows: TGTGCCAGCAGCGTAGTCGGCGGGCTGGGCGAGACCCAGTACTTC. Translated, it gives CASSVVGGLGETQYF.

V usage is TRBV3-1 and J usage is TRBJ2-1; D gene ambiguous. The CDR3 is 11 amino acids. Germline loops: CDR1 LGHDT, CDR2 YNNKEL (reference sequence). The V gene lost 3 bases and the J gene lost 8 bases, with 5 bases spanning the gap. This chain's CDR3 is CASSQYYEQFF. CDR3 sequence (DNA): TGTGCCAGCAGCCAGTATTATGAGCAGTTCTTC.